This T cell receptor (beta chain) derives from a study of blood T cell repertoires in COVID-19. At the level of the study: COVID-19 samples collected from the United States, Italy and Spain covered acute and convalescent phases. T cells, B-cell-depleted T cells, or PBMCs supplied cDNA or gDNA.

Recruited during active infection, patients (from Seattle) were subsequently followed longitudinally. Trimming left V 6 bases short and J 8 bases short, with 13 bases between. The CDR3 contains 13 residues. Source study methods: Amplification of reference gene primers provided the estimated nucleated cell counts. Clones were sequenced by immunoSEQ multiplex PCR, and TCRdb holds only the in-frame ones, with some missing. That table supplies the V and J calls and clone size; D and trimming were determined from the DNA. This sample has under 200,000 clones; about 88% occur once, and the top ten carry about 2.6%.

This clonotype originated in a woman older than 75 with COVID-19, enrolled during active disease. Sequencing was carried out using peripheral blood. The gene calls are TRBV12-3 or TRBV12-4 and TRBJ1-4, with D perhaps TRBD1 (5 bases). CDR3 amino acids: CASSLLPGEKLFF. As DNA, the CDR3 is TGTGCCAGCAGCCTTCTCCCAGGGGAAAAACTGTTTTTT.